This entry lists 8 T cell receptor beta chains sequenced from one sample in a study of blood T cell repertoires in COVID-19. Repertoires were generated with immunoSEQ multiplex PCR, while TCRdb's copy carries only in-frame clones and drops some. This table holds 97,000 or so clones, around 90% found once. Sequenced: peripheral blood. The source is a man aged 50 to 60 with active or convalescent COVID-19.

This clone was found a few times. The chain has TRBV5-1 and TRBJ2-1; 9 bases map to TRBD2. Germline-derived CDR1 and CDR2 are SGHRS and YFSETQ. The CDR3 sequence is 16 residues long. V lost 0 bases, J lost 4 bases, and 5 bases stayed unmatched. CDR3 sequence: CASSLDEAGGYNEQFF. CDR3 nucleotide sequence: TGCGCCAGCAGCTTGGATGAGGCGGGGGGGTACAATGAGCAGTTCTTC.

The V gene is TRBV28, the J gene TRBJ1-4, with 9 bases aligning to TRBD1. J lost 12 bases, V lost 6 bases, and 17 bases had no gene match. CDR3 size: 16 residues. The V gene's germline CDR1 is MDHEN and CDR2 SYDVKM. The CDR3 DNA is TGTGCCAGCAGACCCACCGGGACAGGGTCACGTTGGGAACTGTTTTTT. Amino acid sequence: CASRPTGTGSRWELFF.

This chain connects TRBV28 to TRBJ1-2; D is unclear. The germline gives CDR1 MDHEN, CDR2 SYDVKM. This CDR3 region has 12 residues. Between the trimmed V and J ends, which lost 2 bases and 5 bases, there was a span of 6 bases. The CDR3 sequence: CASSLREYGYTF. The CDR3, as DNA: TGTGCCAGCAGTTTACGGGAATATGGCTACACCTTC.

The V call is TRBV28, the J call TRBJ1-3; TRBD1 is a possible D gene (6 bases). This CDR3 spans 14 amino acids. Germline lookup yields CDR1 MDHEN and CDR2 SYDVKM. Trimming took off 10 bases at V and 4 bases at J, with 17 bases between the two ends. The chain's CDR3 is CATVVGAEGNTIYF. As DNA, the CDR3 is TGTGCCACCGTAGTGGGGGCCGAAGGAAACACCATATATTTT.

The chain has TRBV7-2 and TRBJ1-6; D is ambiguous. Trimming cost V 4 bases and J 4 bases, with 2 bases left between them. The CDR3 has 12 amino acids. Germline assignment: CDR1 SGHTA and CDR2 FQGNSA. Written as DNA, the CDR3 is TGTGCCAGCAGCTCGTATAATTCACCCCTCCACTTT. The encoded protein is CASSSYNSPLHF.

The rearrangement links TRBV12-3 or TRBV12-4 to TRBJ1-1; 8 bases align to TRBD1. This CDR3 spans 12 amino acids. The V segment lost 7 bases and the J segment 6 bases; nucleotides outside the gene matches: 4. The CDR3 here is CASNRGSAEAFF. DNA of the CDR3: TGTGCCAGCAACAGGGGGAGTGCTGAAGCTTTCTTT.

This clone occurred once. The chain uses TRBV18 and TRBJ2-5; 8 bases align to TRBD2. Germline V gene sequence: CDR1 KGHSH, CDR2 LQKENI. CDR3 length equals 14 residues. After removal of 0 bases from V and 5 bases from J, the junction contained 2 bases not matched to a gene. For the CDR3, the DNA is TGTGCCAGCTCACCACCGGGACTAGAGGAGACCCAGTACTTC. Protein sequence: CASSPPGLEETQYF.

This clone was seen more than once but under ten times. V is TRBV5-1 and J is TRBJ2-3, with no clear D. The V gene lost 4 bases and the J gene lost 1 base, with 10 bases spanning the gap. Germline V gene lookup returns CDR1 SGHRS and CDR2 YFSETQ. This CDR3 contains 14 residues. CDR3 coding DNA: TGCGCCAGCAGCCCACCCAGTCGCACAGATACGCAGTATTTT. Its translation: CASSPPSRTDTQYF.